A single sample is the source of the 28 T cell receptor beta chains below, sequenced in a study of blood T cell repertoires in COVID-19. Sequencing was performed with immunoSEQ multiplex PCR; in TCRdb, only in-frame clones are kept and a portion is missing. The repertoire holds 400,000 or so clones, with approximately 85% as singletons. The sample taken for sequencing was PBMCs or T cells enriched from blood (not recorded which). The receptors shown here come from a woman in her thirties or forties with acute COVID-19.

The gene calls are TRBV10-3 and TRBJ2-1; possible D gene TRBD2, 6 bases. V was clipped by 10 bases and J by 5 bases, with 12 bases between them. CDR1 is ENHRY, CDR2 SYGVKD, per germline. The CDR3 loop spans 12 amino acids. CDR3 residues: CANSGGNNEQFF. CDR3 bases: TGTGCCAACAGCGGCGGGAACAATGAGCAGTTCTTC.

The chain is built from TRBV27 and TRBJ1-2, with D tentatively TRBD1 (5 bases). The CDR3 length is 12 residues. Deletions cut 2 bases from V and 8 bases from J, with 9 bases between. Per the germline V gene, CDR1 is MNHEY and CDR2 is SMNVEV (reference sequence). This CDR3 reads CASSLPGQGYTF. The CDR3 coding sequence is TGTGCCAGCAGTTTACCCGGACAAGGCTACACCTTC.

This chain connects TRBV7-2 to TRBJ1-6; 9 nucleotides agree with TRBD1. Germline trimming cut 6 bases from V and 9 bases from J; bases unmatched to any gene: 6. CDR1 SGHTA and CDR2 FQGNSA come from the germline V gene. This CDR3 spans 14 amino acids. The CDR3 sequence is CASSPGQGTSPLHF. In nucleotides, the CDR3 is TGTGCCAGCAGTCCGGGACAGGGTACTTCACCCCTCCACTTT.

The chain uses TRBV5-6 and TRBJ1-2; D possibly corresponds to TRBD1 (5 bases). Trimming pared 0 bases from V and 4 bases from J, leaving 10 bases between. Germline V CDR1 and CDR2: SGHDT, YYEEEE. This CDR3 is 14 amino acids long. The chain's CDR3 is CASSLGQQTYGYTF. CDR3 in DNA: TGTGCCAGCAGCTTGGGACAGCAGACCTATGGCTACACCTTC.

CDR3 protein: CASSAEGGTIYF. In DNA form, the CDR3 reads TGTGCCAGCAGCGCGGAAGGGGGCACCATATATTTT. The V and J genes are TRBV9 and TRBJ1-3; possible D gene TRBD1, 6 bases. Germline CDR1 is SGDLS and CDR2 is YYNGEE. This CDR3 is 12 amino acids long. Trimming took 3 bases from V and 9 from J, leaving 10 bases between them.

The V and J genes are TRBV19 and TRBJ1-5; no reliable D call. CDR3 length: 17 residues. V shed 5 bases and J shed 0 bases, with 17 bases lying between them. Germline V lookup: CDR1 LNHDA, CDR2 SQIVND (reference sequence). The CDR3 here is CASSRDPGVNSNQPQHF. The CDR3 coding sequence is TGTGCCAGTAGTCGTGATCCGGGAGTCAATAGCAATCAGCCCCAGCATTTT. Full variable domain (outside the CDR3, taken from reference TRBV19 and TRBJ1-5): DGGITQSPKYLFRKEGQNVTLSCEQNLNHDAMYWYRQDPGQGLRLIYYSQIVNDFQKGDIAEGYSVSREKKESFPLTVTSAQKNPTAFYLCASSRDPGVNSNQPQHFGDGTRLSIL.

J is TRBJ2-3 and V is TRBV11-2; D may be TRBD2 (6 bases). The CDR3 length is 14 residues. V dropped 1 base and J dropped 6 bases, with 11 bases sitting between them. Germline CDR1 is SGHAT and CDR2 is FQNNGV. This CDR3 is CASSLAASVDTQYF. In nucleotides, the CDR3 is TGTGCCAGCAGCTTAGCGGCTAGCGTGGATACGCAGTATTTT.

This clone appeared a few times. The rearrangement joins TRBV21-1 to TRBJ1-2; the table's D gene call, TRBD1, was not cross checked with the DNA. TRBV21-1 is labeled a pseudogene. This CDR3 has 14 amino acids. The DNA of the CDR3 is TGTGCCAGCAGCAAAGTCCGACAGCCCTATGGCTACACCTTC. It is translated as CASSKVRQPYGYTF.

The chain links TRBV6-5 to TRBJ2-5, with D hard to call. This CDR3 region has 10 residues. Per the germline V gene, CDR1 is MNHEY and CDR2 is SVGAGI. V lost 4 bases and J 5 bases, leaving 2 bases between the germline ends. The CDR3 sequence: CASSSETQYF. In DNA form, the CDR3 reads TGTGCCAGCAGTTCGGAGACCCAGTACTTC.

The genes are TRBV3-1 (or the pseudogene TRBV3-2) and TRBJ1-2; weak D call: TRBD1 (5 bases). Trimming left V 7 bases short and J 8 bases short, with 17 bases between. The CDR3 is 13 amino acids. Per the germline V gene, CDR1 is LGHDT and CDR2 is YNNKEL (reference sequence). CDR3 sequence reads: CASTAAGLAGYTF. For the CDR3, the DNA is TGTGCCAGCACTGCAGCGGGACTAGCGGGCTACACCTTC.

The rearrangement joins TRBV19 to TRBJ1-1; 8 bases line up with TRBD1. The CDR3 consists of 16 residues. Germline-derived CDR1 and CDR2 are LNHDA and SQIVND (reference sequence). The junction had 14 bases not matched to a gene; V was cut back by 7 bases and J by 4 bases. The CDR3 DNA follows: TGTGCCAGTATGGAGGGCGGTCCAGGGGGCTTCACTGAAGCTTTCTTT. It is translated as CASMEGGPGGFTEAFF.

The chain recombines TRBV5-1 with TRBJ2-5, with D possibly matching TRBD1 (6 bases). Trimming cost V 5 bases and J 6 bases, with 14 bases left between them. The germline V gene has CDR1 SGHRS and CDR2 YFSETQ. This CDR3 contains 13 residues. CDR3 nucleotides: TGCGCCAGCAGTTTATCAGGGGAAAAGACCCAGTACTTC. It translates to CASSLSGEKTQYF.

The chain's CDR3 is CASSREGGNTGELFF. In nucleotides, the CDR3 is TGCGCCAGCAGCAGGGAGGGGGGAAACACCGGGGAGCTGTTTTTT. The rearrangement joins TRBV4-1 to TRBJ2-2; possible D gene TRBD2, 7 bases. With 5 bases removed from V and 2 bases from J, the gap between germline ends came to 12 bases. Germline V CDR1 and CDR2: MGHRA, YSYEKL. The CDR3 sequence is 15 residues long.

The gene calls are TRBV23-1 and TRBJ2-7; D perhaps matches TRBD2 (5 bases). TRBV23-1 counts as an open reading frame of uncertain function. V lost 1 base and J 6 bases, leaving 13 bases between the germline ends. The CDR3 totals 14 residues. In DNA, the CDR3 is TGCGCCAGCAGTCAATTGATGGGGAGAGGCGAGCAGTACTTC. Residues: CASSQLMGRGEQYF.

CDR3 nucleotide sequence: TGTGCCAGTAGTACCCCAGGGGGGAACCAGCCCCAGCATTTT. This gives the protein CASSTPGGNQPQHF. This sequence joins TRBV19 and TRBJ1-5; 7 bases line up with TRBD1. V shed 4 bases and J 7 bases; nucleotides not matched to a gene: 7. This CDR3 is built from 14 residues. Germline V gene lookup returns CDR1 LNHDA and CDR2 SQIVND (reference sequence).

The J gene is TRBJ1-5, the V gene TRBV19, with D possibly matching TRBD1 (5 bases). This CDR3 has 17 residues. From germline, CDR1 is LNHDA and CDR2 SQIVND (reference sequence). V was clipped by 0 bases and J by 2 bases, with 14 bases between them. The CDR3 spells CASSIDLGQGGNQPQHF. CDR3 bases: TGTGCCAGTAGTATAGATTTAGGGCAGGGTGGCAATCAGCCCCAGCATTTT.

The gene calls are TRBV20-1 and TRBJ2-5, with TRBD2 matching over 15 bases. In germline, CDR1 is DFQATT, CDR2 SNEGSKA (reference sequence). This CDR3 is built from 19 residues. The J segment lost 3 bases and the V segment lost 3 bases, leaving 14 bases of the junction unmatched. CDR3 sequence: CSASHSPGLAGGKKETQYF. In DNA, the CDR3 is TGCAGTGCTAGTCATTCGCCCGGACTAGCGGGGGGGAAAAAAGAGACCCAGTACTTC.

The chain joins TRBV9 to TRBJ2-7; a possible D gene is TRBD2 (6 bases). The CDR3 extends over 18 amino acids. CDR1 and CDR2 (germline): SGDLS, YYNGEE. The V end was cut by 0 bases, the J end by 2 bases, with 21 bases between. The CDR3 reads CASSVVNSAGIHTYEQYF. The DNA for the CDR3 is TGTGCCAGCAGCGTAGTTAATTCAGCGGGCATCCATACCTACGAGCAGTACTTC.

The CDR3 region has the DNA TGTGCCACCGCGGGCGGGGGGGCCGACACCGGGGAGCTGTTTTTT. This encodes CATAGGGADTGELFF. The chain joins TRBV24-1 to TRBJ2-2; TRBD2 aligns across 9 bases. The CDR3 length is 15 residues. V lost 9 bases to trimming and J lost 3 bases; unmatched junction nucleotides: 7. The germline gives CDR1 KGHDR, CDR2 SFDVKD.

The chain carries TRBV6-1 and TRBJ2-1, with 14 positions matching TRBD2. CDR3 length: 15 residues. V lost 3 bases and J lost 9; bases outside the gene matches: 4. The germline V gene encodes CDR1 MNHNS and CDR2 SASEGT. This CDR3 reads CASSETSGGAGEQFF. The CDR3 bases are TGTGCCAGCAGTGAGACTAGCGGGGGGGCCGGTGAGCAGTTCTTC.

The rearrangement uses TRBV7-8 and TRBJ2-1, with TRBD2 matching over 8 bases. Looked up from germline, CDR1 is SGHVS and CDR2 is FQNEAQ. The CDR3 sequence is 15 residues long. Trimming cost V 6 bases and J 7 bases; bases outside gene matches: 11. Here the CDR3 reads CASREPGGARNEQFF. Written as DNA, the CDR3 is TGTGCCAGCAGAGAACCGGGGGGGGCGCGTAATGAGCAGTTCTTC.

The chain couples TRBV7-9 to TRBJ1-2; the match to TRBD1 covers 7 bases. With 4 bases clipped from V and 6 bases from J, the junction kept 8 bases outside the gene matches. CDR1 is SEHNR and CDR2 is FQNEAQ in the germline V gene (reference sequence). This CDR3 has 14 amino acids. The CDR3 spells CASSYIGGGDGYTF. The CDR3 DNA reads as TGTGCCAGCAGCTATATTGGAGGGGGCGATGGCTACACCTTC.

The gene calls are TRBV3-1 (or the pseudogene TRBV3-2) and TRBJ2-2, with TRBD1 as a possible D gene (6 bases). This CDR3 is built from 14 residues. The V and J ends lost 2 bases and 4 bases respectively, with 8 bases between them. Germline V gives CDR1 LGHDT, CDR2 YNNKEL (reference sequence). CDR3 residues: CASSQQGSTGELFF. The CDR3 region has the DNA TGTGCCAGCAGCCAACAGGGGTCCACCGGGGAGCTGTTTTTT.

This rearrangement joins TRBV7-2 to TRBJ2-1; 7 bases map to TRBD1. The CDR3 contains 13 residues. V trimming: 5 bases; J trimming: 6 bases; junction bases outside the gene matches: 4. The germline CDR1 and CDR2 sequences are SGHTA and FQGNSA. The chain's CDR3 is CASSLTGFNEQFF. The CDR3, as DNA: TGTGCCAGCAGCCTGACAGGGTTCAATGAGCAGTTCTTC.

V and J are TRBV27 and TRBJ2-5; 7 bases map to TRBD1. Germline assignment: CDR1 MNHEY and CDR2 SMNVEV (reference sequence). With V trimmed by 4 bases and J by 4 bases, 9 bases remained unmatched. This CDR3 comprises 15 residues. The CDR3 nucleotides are TGTGCCAGCAGTTCGGACAGGAGAGGTGGAGAGACCCAGTACTTC. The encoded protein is CASSSDRRGGETQYF.

The CDR3 coding sequence is TGCGCCAGCAGGCCCCGCAAGAAGCGGGGGGGCGTAGACAAAAACATTCAGTACTTC. As protein: CASRPRKKRGGVDKNIQYF. The chain employs TRBV10-1 and TRBJ2-4, with 10 bases aligning to TRBD2. The CDR3 consists of 19 residues. J lost 3 bases, V lost 6 bases, and 17 bases had no gene match. Germline V gives CDR1 WNHNN, CDR2 SYGVQD (reference sequence).

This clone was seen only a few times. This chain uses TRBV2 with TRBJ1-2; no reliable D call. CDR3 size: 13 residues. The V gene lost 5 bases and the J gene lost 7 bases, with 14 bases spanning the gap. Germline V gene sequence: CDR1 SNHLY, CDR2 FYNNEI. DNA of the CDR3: TGTGCCAGCAGTCTTGAGGGTTTTGGTGGCTACACCTTC. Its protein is CASSLEGFGGYTF.

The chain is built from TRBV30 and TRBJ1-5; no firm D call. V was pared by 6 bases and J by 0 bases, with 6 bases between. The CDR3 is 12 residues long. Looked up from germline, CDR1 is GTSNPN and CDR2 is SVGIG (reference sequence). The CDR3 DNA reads TGTGCCTGTCAGGATAGCAATCAGCCCCAGCATTTT. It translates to CACQDSNQPQHF.